These 8 T cell receptor beta chains were sequenced from one sample in a study of T-cell memory formation after mild COVID-19. TCRdb recomputed calls from the 5' RACE reads with MiXCR, one row per CDR3 protein. In the table there are roughly 120,000 distinct CDR3 sequences, approximately 15% of which are singletons. Sequencing was carried out using PBMCs or a T cell subset sorted from them (not recorded which). The receptors shown here come from an adult woman who had mild COVID-19 (a few samples of this study predate the infection). Cell type and time point are not known.

This clonotype was found a few times. The rearrangement uses TRBV10-3 and TRBJ2-5; D not certain. CDR1 is ENHRY and CDR2 is SYGVKD in the germline V gene. This CDR3 comprises 11 residues. Trimming took off 9 bases at V and 7 bases at J, with 12 bases between the two ends. The CDR3 protein is CAIEADGTQYF. In DNA form, the CDR3 reads TGTGCCATTGAAGCTGATGGGACCCAGTACTTC.

This clonotype was seen a few times. This chain connects TRBV5-4 to TRBJ2-5, with 9 bases aligning to TRBD1. Germline CDR1 reads SGHNT; CDR2 reads YYREEE (reference sequence). CDR3 size: 14 residues. The junction had 2 bases not matched to a gene; V was cut back by 1 base and J by 4 bases. The CDR3 loop is CASSLTGGRETQYF. The DNA for the CDR3 is TGTGCCAGCAGCTTGACAGGGGGCAGAGAGACCCAGTACTTC. The full variable domain, in which reference TRBV5-4 and TRBJ2-5 provide the parts outside the CDR3, is ETGVTQSPTHLIKTRGQQVTLRCSSQSGHNTVSWYQQALGQGPQFIFQYYREEENGRGNFPPRFSGLQFPNYSSELNVNALELDDSALYLCASSLTGGRETQYFGPGTRLLVL.

The chain employs TRBV10-2 and TRBJ2-1, with 11 bases lining up with TRBD2. The CDR3 covers 14 residues. The trim removed 8 bases at V and 4 bases at J, leaving 4 bases unmatched. CDR1 and CDR2 (germline): WSHSY, SAAADI. CDR3 coding DNA: TGCGCCAGCGGGGTAGCGGGAGGGTACAATGAGCAGTTCTTC. It is translated as CASGVAGGYNEQFF.

J is TRBJ2-4 and V is TRBV7-8; 10 bases match TRBD2. Germline V gene sequence: CDR1 SGHVS, CDR2 FQNEAQ. The CDR3 spans 15 residues. The V segment lost 2 bases and the J segment 7 bases; nucleotides outside the gene matches: 5. The CDR3 is CASSLILAGENIQYF. In DNA, the CDR3 is TGTGCCAGCAGCTTAATTCTAGCGGGAGAGAACATTCAGTACTTC. Combining the CDR3 with reference TRBV7-8 and TRBJ2-4 gives the whole variable domain GAGVSQSPRYKVAKRGQDVALRCDPISGHVSLFWYQQALGQGPEFLTYFQNEAQLDKSGLPSDRFFAERPEGSVSTLKIQRTQQEDSAVYLCASSLILAGENIQYFGAGTRLSVL.

The table lists this clonotype with a few counts. V usage is TRBV4-1 and J usage is TRBJ1-4; 8 bases agree with TRBD1. Germline V gene lookup returns CDR1 MGHRA and CDR2 YSYEKL. The V segment lost 0 bases and the J segment 2 bases; nucleotides outside the gene matches: 8. The CDR3 has 18 residues. The CDR3 nucleotides are TGCGCCAGCAGCCAAGATCCGCGGACAGGGTGGACTAATGAAAAACTGTTTTTT. Residues: CASSQDPRTGWTNEKLFF.

The V gene is TRBV27, the J gene TRBJ2-5; 15 nucleotides line up with TRBD2. The V gene's germline CDR1 is MNHEY and CDR2 SMNVEV (reference sequence). Trimming took 3 bases from V and 5 from J; bases not matched to a gene: 13. The CDR3 sequence is 19 residues long. The CDR3 loop reads CASSFSARTSGRARETQYF. In DNA, the CDR3 is TGTGCCAGCAGTTTCTCCGCCAGGACTAGCGGGAGGGCGAGGGAGACCCAGTACTTC.

This clonotype occurred a few times. The chain recombines TRBV13 with TRBJ2-3; 8 bases align to TRBD2. In germline, CDR1 is PRHDT, CDR2 FYEKMQ (reference sequence). This CDR3 comprises 15 residues. V dropped 4 bases and J dropped 0; count of bases not matched to a gene: 3. DNA for the CDR3: TGTGCCAGCAGCTCATCGGGAGGGAGCACAGATACGCAGTATTTT. It encodes CASSSSGGSTDTQYF.

The chain uses TRBV6-2 or TRBV6-3 and TRBJ2-3; no reliable D call. V dropped 2 bases and J dropped 0 bases, with 6 bases sitting between them. Germline V CDR1 and CDR2: MNHEY, SVGEGT. The CDR3 runs 14 residues. The CDR3 DNA sequence: TGTGCCAGCAGTTACGTGGAGAGCACAGATACGCAGTATTTT. Translation gives CASSYVESTDTQYF.